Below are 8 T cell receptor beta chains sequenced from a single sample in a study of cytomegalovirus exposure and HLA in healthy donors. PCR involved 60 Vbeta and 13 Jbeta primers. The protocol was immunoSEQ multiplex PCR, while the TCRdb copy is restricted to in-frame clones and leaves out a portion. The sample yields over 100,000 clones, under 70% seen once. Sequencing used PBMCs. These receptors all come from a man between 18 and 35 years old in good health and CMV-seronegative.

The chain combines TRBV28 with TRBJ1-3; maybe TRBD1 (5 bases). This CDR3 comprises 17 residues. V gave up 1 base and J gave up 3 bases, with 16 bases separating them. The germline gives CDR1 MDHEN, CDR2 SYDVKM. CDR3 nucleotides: TGTGCCAGCAGTTTATTAGCGGGGGGAATTCTTGGAAACACCATATATTTT. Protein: CASSLLAGGILGNTIYF.

The DNA of the CDR3 is TGTGCCAGCAGTGATAAGGGAGGTTTTGACTATGGCTACACCTTC. It is translated as CASSDKGGFDYGYTF. V gene TRBV6-1 combines with J gene TRBJ1-2; D call uncertain. This CDR3 has 15 residues. Trimming stripped 3 bases from V and 3 bases from J, with 14 bases between. The germline V gene has CDR1 MNHNS and CDR2 SASEGT.

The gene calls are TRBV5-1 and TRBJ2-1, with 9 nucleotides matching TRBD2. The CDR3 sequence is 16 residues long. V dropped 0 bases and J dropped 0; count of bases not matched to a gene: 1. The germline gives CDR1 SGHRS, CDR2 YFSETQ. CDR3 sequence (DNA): TGCGCCAGCAGCTTGGTGCGGGGGGGCTCCTACAATGAGCAGTTCTTC. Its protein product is CASSLVRGGSYNEQFF.

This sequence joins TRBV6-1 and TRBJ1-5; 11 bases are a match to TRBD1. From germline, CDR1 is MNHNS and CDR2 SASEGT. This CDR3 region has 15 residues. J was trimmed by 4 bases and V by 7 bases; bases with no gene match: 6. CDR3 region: CASKLGQGGNQPQHF. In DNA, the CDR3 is TGTGCCAGCAAATTGGGACAGGGGGGAAATCAGCCCCAGCATTTT.

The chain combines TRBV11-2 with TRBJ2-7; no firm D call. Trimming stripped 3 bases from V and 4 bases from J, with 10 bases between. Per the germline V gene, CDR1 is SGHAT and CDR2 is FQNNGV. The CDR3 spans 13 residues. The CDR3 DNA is TGTGCCAGCAGCTTCCTACCGCGATACGAGCAGTACTTC. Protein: CASSFLPRYEQYF.

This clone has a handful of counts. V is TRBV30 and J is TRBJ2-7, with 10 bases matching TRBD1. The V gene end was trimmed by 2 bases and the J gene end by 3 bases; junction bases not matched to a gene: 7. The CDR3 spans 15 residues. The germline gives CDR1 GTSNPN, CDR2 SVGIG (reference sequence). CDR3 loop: CAWSSRQGANYEQYF. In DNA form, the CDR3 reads TGTGCCTGGAGTAGCCGACAGGGGGCCAACTACGAGCAGTACTTC.

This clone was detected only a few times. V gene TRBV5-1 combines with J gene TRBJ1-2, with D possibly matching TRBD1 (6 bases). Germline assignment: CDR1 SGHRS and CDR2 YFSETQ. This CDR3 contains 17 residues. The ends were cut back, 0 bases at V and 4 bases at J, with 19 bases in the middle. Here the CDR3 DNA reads TGCGCCAGCAGCTTGGATACGGTGACAGGATCCCTCTATGGCTACACCTTC. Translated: CASSLDTVTGSLYGYTF.

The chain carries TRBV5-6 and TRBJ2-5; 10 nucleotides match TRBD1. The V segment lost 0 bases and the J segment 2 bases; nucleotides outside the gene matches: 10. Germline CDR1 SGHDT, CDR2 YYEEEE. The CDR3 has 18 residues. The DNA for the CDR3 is TGTGCCAGCAGCTTGGTGGTGAGCCGGGACAGGGGACAAGAGACCCAGTACTTC. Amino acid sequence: CASSLVVSRDRGQETQYF.